Below, 12 T cell receptor beta chains from the same sample are listed, as sequenced in a study of blood T cell repertoires in COVID-19. The method was immunoSEQ multiplex PCR; TCRdb's version includes in-frame clones alone and lacks a portion of them. The sample lists a few hundred thousand clones; 80% to 85% were seen once. The sample taken for sequencing was PBMCs or T cells enriched from blood (not recorded which). These receptors were obtained from a woman aged 45-59 years who had recovered from COVID-19.

This chain connects TRBV19 to TRBJ1-5; TRBD1 matches 8 bases. The germline gives CDR1 LNHDA, CDR2 SQIVND (reference sequence). V gave up 7 bases and J gave up 6 bases; unmatched junction bases: 8. This CDR3 is 14 amino acids long. The CDR3 loop reads CASNADRDGQPQHF. The CDR3 DNA reads as TGTGCCAGTAACGCGGACAGGGACGGTCAGCCCCAGCATTTT.

V gene TRBV6-5 combines with J gene TRBJ2-3; D is perhaps TRBD1 (6 bases). V dropped 8 bases and J dropped 2 bases, with 11 bases sitting between them. The CDR3 loop spans 13 amino acids. Per the germline V gene, CDR1 is MNHEY and CDR2 is SVGAGI. The CDR3: CASVRDNTDTQYF. The CDR3 region has the DNA TGTGCCAGCGTCCGGGACAACACAGATACGCAGTATTTT.

This clone has only one observation. The gene calls are TRBV7-2 and TRBJ2-7; 13 bases fit TRBD2. The CDR3 has 18 amino acids. Germline lookup yields CDR1 SGHTA and CDR2 FQGNSA. The V and J ends lost 1 base and 4 bases, in that order; junction bases with no gene match: 10. CDR3 sequence reads: CASSLGRGTSGTFYEQYF. As DNA, the CDR3 is TGTGCCAGCAGCTTAGGGAGGGGGACTAGCGGGACGTTTTACGAGCAGTACTTC.

The chain recombines TRBV7-9 with TRBJ1-5; D remains unclear. This CDR3 comprises 15 residues. CDR1 is SEHNR, CDR2 FQNEAQ, per germline (reference sequence). Trimming left V 5 bases short and J 9 bases short, with 20 bases between. The CDR3 DNA is TGTGCCAGCAGCAGACGCAATCGGGGAGAGGGGCCCCAGCATTTT. It yields the protein CASSRRNRGEGPQHF.

Here the CDR3 DNA reads TGTGCCAGTAGTATAGACAGGCCTCTATCTCCCGGGGAGCTGTTTTTT. Protein sequence: CASSIDRPLSPGELFF. The genes are TRBV19 and TRBJ2-2; D remains ambiguous. The CDR3 extends over 16 amino acids. The germline gives CDR1 LNHDA, CDR2 SQIVND (reference sequence). Trimming removed 0 bases from V and 6 bases from J, with 14 bases in between. The whole variable domain, remainder taken from reference TRBV19 and TRBJ2-2, is DGGITQSPKYLFRKEGQNVTLSCEQNLNHDAMYWYRQDPGQGLRLIYYSQIVNDFQKGDIAEGYSVSREKKESFPLTVTSAQKNPTAFYLCASSIDRPLSPGELFFGEGSRLTVL.

This chain uses TRBV7-9 with TRBJ2-7, with 9 bases lining up with TRBD2. V lost 5 bases, J lost 2 bases, and 4 bases stayed unmatched. Germline assignment: CDR1 SEHNR and CDR2 FQNEAQ (reference sequence). This CDR3 contains 14 residues. The CDR3 nucleotides read TGTGCCAGCAGCACAAGCGGGGGGCCCTACGAGCAGTACTTC. Amino acids: CASSTSGGPYEQYF.

The chain couples TRBV5-1 to TRBJ2-7; 9 nucleotides align to TRBD2. The V gene's germline CDR1 is SGHRS and CDR2 YFSETQ. The CDR3 sequence is 17 residues long. V lost 0 bases, J lost 6 bases, and 13 bases stayed unmatched. In DNA form, the CDR3 reads TGCGCCAGCAGCTTGGGGAACCTAGCGGGGATGCCCCGCGAGCAGTACTTC. Protein: CASSLGNLAGMPREQYF. Supplemented by reference TRBV5-1 and TRBJ2-7, the full variable domain reads KAGVTQTPRYLIKTRGQQVTLSCSPISGHRSVSWYQQTPGQGLQFLFEYFSETQRNKGNFPGRFSGRQFSNSRSEMNVSTLELGDSALYLCASSLGNLAGMPREQYFGPGTRLTVT.

The rearrangement uses TRBV5-1 and TRBJ2-5, with a possible D match to TRBD1 (5 bases). The CDR3 totals 14 residues. CDR1 SGHRS and CDR2 YFSETQ come from the germline V gene. V lost 0 bases and J lost 10, with 16 bases in between. The CDR3 nucleotides are TGCGCCAGCAGCTTGGGTGACAGTATGCTTTTCCAGTACTTC. It translates to CASSLGDSMLFQYF.

The chain carries TRBV29-1 and TRBJ1-1; tentative D call: TRBD1 (5 bases). CDR1 and CDR2 from the germline V gene are SQVTM and ANQGSEA. V was shortened by 4 bases and J by 3 bases, with 12 bases between the two germline ends. This CDR3 comprises 13 residues. The CDR3, as DNA: TGCAGCGTTGCCACAGGTATGGACACTGAAGCTTTCTTT. This codes for CSVATGMDTEAFF.

The chain joins TRBV5-1 to TRBJ2-7; TRBD2 agrees at 7 bases. Germline trimming cut 3 bases from V and 3 bases from J; bases unmatched to any gene: 12. CDR1 is SGHRS and CDR2 is YFSETQ in the germline V gene. This CDR3 has 16 residues. Written as DNA, the CDR3 is TGCGCCAGCAGCTACGGGGTGCAGCGGGACGTCTACGAGCAGTACTTC. Protein product: CASSYGVQRDVYEQYF.

This chain connects TRBV7-2 to TRBJ1-5; 9 bases match TRBD1. V lost 6 bases and J lost 7; bases outside the gene matches: 10. The CDR3 is 15 residues long. The V gene's germline CDR1 is SGHTA and CDR2 FQGNSA. CDR3 sequence: CASSKGTGIRQPQHF. CDR3 in DNA: TGTGCCAGCAGTAAGGGGACAGGGATTCGGCAGCCCCAGCATTTT.

This clone was seen once. The CDR3 sequence is CASSSRRLDGNEQFF. The CDR3 DNA follows: TGTGCCAGTAGTTCCCGACGACTAGATGGGAATGAGCAGTTCTTC. V usage is TRBV19 and J usage is TRBJ2-1, with D tentatively TRBD2 (6 bases). Trimming cost V 5 bases and J 7 bases, with 18 bases left between them. Per germline, CDR1 LNHDA and CDR2 SQIVND (reference sequence). The CDR3 runs 15 residues. The full variable domain, rest sourced from reference TRBV19 and TRBJ2-1, is DGGITQSPKYLFRKEGQNVTLSCEQNLNHDAMYWYRQDPGQGLRLIYYSQIVNDFQKGDIAEGYSVSREKKESFPLTVTSAQKNPTAFYLCASSSRRLDGNEQFFGPGTRLTVL.